A single sample gave rise to the 26 T cell receptor beta chains below, sequenced in a study of early T cells in non-severe SARS-CoV-2 infection. TCRdb analysed the 5' RACE reads with MiXCR anew, one entry per CDR3 protein. The sample carries about 81,000 distinct CDR3 sequences, roughly 5.7% recorded once. Sequenced input: whole blood. The receptor set was obtained from an adult who was a healthcare worker with PCR-confirmed SARS-CoV-2 infection or an uninfected control (not recorded which).

This clonotype was seen at least ten times. V gene TRBV4-1 combines with J gene TRBJ1-1; D ambiguous. The CDR3 is 13 residues long. Germline V lookup: CDR1 MGHRA, CDR2 YSYEKL. Trimming shortened V by 3 bases and J by 0 bases, and 5 bases separated the two germline ends. The CDR3 spells CASSHPLNTEAFF. DNA for the CDR3: TGCGCCAGCAGCCATCCGTTGAACACTGAAGCTTTCTTT.

V gene TRBV6-2 or TRBV6-3 combines with J gene TRBJ2-1; 7 nucleotides match TRBD2. The length of the CDR3 is 15 residues. V was clipped by 1 base and J by 6 bases; unmatched bases: 6. CDR1 and CDR2 (germline): MNHEY, SVGEGT. CDR3 sequence reads: CASSYLGTIGNEQFF. Here the CDR3 DNA reads TGTGCCAGCAGTTACTTAGGGACTATCGGCAATGAGCAGTTCTTC.

Only a few counts were recorded for this clonotype. This rearrangement joins TRBV27 to TRBJ1-4; D is unclear. The ends were cut back, 4 bases at V and 5 bases at J, with 8 bases in the middle. The CDR3 totals 13 residues. Germline V gene data show CDR1 as MNHEY and CDR2 as SMNVEV (reference sequence). CDR3 sequence: CASSSLRNEKLFF. The CDR3, as DNA: TGTGCCAGCAGTTCGCTCCGAAATGAAAAACTGTTTTTT.

This clonotype was detected ten times or more. The V call is TRBV20-1, the J call TRBJ1-1; tentative D call: TRBD1 (6 bases). Germline V CDR1 and CDR2: DFQATT, SNEGSKA (reference sequence). This CDR3 contains 12 residues. The V and J ends lost 5 bases and 7 bases respectively, with 14 bases between them. This chain's CDR3 is CSAVQGIGEAFF. CDR3 in DNA: TGCAGTGCTGTACAGGGAATCGGTGAAGCTTTCTTT.

The table lists this clonotype with many counts. The genes are TRBV7-2 and TRBJ2-3; 12 nucleotides match TRBD2. V shed 5 bases and J 4 bases; nucleotides not matched to a gene: 4. The germline gives CDR1 SGHTA, CDR2 FQGNSA. The CDR3 is 15 residues long. CDR3 nucleotides: TGTGCCAGCAGCCGCCTAGCGGGAGGGGCAGATACGCAGTATTTT. Amino acid sequence: CASSRLAGGADTQYF.

The sample holds a few counts of this clonotype. The rearrangement links TRBV10-3 to TRBJ2-3, with D possibly TRBD2 on 5 matching bases. Germline V lookup: CDR1 ENHRY, CDR2 SYGVKD. The length of the CDR3 is 14 residues. Between the trimmed V and J ends, which lost 2 bases and 2 bases, there was a span of 8 bases. The CDR3 sequence is CAISESLATDTQYF. DNA of the CDR3: TGTGCCATCAGTGAGAGTCTAGCCACAGATACGCAGTATTTT.

This clonotype occurred many times. The chain has TRBV6-2 or TRBV6-3 and TRBJ2-7; D may correspond to TRBD1 or TRBD2 (5 bases each). The germline V gene has CDR1 MNHEY and CDR2 SVGEGT. The CDR3 extends over 13 amino acids. Trimming left V 8 bases short and J 2 bases short, with 13 bases between. CDR3 protein: CASGNLGAYEQYF. The CDR3 DNA reads as TGTGCCAGCGGAAACTTGGGGGCCTACGAGCAGTACTTC.

Turning to this clonotype: One end of the junction fails to match germline, which may point to a read error. The gene calls are TRBV5-1 and TRBJ2-5; D gene uncertain. This CDR3 spans 13 amino acids. CDR1 and CDR2 from the germline V gene are SGHRS and YFSETQ. The CDR3 sequence is CVSSSASGETQYF. CDR3 DNA: TGCGTCAGCAGCTCTGCGTCGGGAGAGACCCAGTACTTC.

This clonotype showed up just a few times. The V gene is TRBV7-2, the J gene TRBJ2-1; tentative D call: TRBD1 (6 bases). Germline V gene data show CDR1 as SGHTA and CDR2 as FQGNSA. The CDR3 has 14 residues. V shed 5 bases and J shed 6 bases, with 14 bases lying between them. CDR3 sequence (DNA): TGTGCCAGCAGCCGACCGGACAGACCCAATGAGCAGTTCTTC. Protein: CASSRPDRPNEQFF.

In its sample, this clonotype was seen a few times. The V and J genes are TRBV5-6 and TRBJ1-2; 7 positions match TRBD1. The length of the CDR3 is 14 residues. V gave up 1 base and J gave up 5 bases; unmatched junction bases: 5. The germline gives CDR1 SGHDT, CDR2 YYEEEE. The CDR3 DNA sequence: TGTGCCAGCAGCTTGTGGTACAGGGGTTATGGCTACACCTTC. Translated: CASSLWYRGYGYTF.

This clonotype was found many times. The rearrangement links TRBV19 to TRBJ1-2, with D maybe TRBD1 (6 bases). Germline CDR1 and CDR2: LNHDA and SQIVND (reference sequence). The CDR3 sequence is 14 residues long. Trimming cost V 8 bases and J 2 bases, with 15 bases left between them. CDR3 bases: TGTGCCAGTGGCCAGGGGAACCAAAACTATGGCTACACCTTC. Translation: CASGQGNQNYGYTF.

In this sample, this clonotype turned up once. In DNA, the CDR3 is TGTGCCAGCAGCTTAGCGCTAGGGCTCGAAGAGACCCAGTACTTC. Encoded protein: CASSLALGLEETQYF. The V call is TRBV7-9, the J call TRBJ2-5; D gene unclear. In germline, CDR1 is SEHNR, CDR2 FQNEAQ (reference sequence). The CDR3 is 15 residues long. Trimming removed 0 bases at V and 3 bases at J, with 11 bases between.

This clonotype turned up a few times. DNA of the CDR3: TGTGCCAGCAGCCTGGGGGGTCCGGCCAAAAGGGAAAAACTGTTTTTT. It is translated as CASSLGGPAKREKLFF. The rearrangement uses TRBV5-4 and TRBJ1-4; weak D call: TRBD1 (5 bases). Germline V lookup: CDR1 SGHNT, CDR2 YYREEE (reference sequence). The CDR3 is 16 residues long. V was pared by 4 bases and J by 8 bases, with 21 bases between.

There are a few counts of this clonotype. The chain links TRBV7-9 to TRBJ2-1; TRBD2 matches at 12 bases. Germline trimming cut 6 bases from V and 4 bases from J; bases unmatched to any gene: 7. The CDR3 is made up of 16 amino acids. CDR1 SEHNR and CDR2 FQNEAQ come from the germline V gene (reference sequence). CDR3 in amino acids: CASRMGLAGGYNEQFF. DNA for the CDR3: TGTGCCAGCAGGATGGGACTAGCGGGCGGTTACAATGAGCAGTTCTTC.

The rearrangement uses TRBV7-8 and TRBJ2-4; D perhaps matches TRBD1 (5 bases). V was pared by 4 bases and J by 0 bases, with 10 bases between. This CDR3 contains 15 residues. Germline CDR1 is SGHVS and CDR2 is FQNEAQ. As DNA, the CDR3 is TGTGCCAGCAGCTCTCCTACAGGAGCCAAAAACATTCAGTACTTC. Translated, it gives CASSSPTGAKNIQYF.

This clonotype appeared a few times. J is TRBJ2-1 and V is TRBV7-8; D possibly uses TRBD1 or TRBD2 (5 bases each). From germline, CDR1 is SGHVS and CDR2 FQNEAQ. The CDR3 contains 14 residues. Trimming removed 5 bases from V and 7 bases from J, with 15 bases in between. The CDR3 spells CASSPGTLHNEQFF. Written as DNA, the CDR3 is TGTGCCAGCAGCCCCGGGACCCTACATAATGAGCAGTTCTTC.

The sample holds many counts of this clonotype. This chain uses TRBV25-1 with TRBJ1-1; D unclear. The CDR3 extends over 13 amino acids. V lost 3 bases to trimming and J lost 0 bases, with 5 bases between them. The germline V gene encodes CDR1 MGHDK and CDR2 SYGVNS. CDR3 amino acids: CASSDGMNTEAFF. CDR3 DNA: TGTGCCAGCAGTGACGGAATGAACACTGAAGCTTTCTTT.

The table lists this clonotype with many counts. This chain connects TRBV3-1 to TRBJ2-2, with unresolved D. The CDR3 sequence is 13 residues long. The V and J ends lost 1 base and 6 bases respectively, with 6 bases between them. Germline lookup yields CDR1 LGHDT and CDR2 YNNKEL (reference sequence). In DNA, the CDR3 is TGTGCCAGCAGCCAAGGTGCGTCCGGGGAGCTGTTTTTT. Translating it yields CASSQGASGELFF.

This clonotype turned up a few times. The chain uses TRBV3-1 and TRBJ2-7; possibly TRBD1 for D (5 bases). V was shortened by 0 bases and J by 5 bases, with 11 bases between the two germline ends. The CDR3 is made up of 14 amino acids. Germline-derived CDR1 and CDR2 are LGHDT and YNNKEL (reference sequence). Here the CDR3 reads CASSQDLARDEQYF. CDR3 nucleotide sequence: TGTGCCAGCAGCCAAGATTTAGCCAGGGACGAGCAGTACTTC.

The chain uses TRBV6-2 or TRBV6-3 and TRBJ2-2, with unresolved D. V was clipped by 0 bases and J by 4 bases, with 6 bases between them. The CDR3 contains 14 residues. CDR1 and CDR2 (germline): MNHEY, SVGEGT. The CDR3 nucleotides are TGTGCCAGCAGTTACTCCCAGCTCACCGGGGAGCTGTTTTTT. It codes for CASSYSQLTGELFF.

The V call is TRBV27, the J call TRBJ2-7, with 9 nucleotides matching TRBD1. CDR3 length: 15 residues. The V and J ends lost 2 bases and 5 bases, in that order; junction bases with no gene match: 7. Germline V gives CDR1 MNHEY, CDR2 SMNVEV (reference sequence). Here the CDR3 DNA reads TGTGCCAGCAGTTTAGAGGGGACAGGGTTCCACGAGCAGTACTTC. Protein sequence: CASSLEGTGFHEQYF.

The rearrangement joins TRBV12-3 or TRBV12-4 to TRBJ2-3, with D tentatively TRBD1 or TRBD2 (5 bases each). The CDR3 has 14 residues. V was pared by 5 bases and J by 1 base, with 10 bases between. The CDR3 is CASSARGGTDTQYF. The CDR3 DNA reads as TGTGCCAGCAGTGCAAGAGGGGGCACAGATACGCAGTATTTT.

The chain has TRBV12-3 or TRBV12-4 and TRBJ2-2, with D unclear. This CDR3 comprises 14 residues. Trimming removed 2 bases at V and 6 bases at J, with 10 bases between. CDR3 amino acids: CASSLLATPGELFF. The CDR3 bases are TGTGCCAGCAGTTTATTAGCAACCCCCGGGGAGCTGTTTTTT.

This chain joins TRBV7-2 and TRBJ2-1; 12 positions agree with TRBD2. The length of the CDR3 is 16 residues. The V segment lost 5 bases and the J segment 2 bases; nucleotides outside the gene matches: 4. Germline assignment: CDR1 SGHTA and CDR2 FQGNSA. In DNA, the CDR3 is TGTGCCAGCAGCCGGACTAGCGGGATGGCCTACAATGAGCAGTTCTTC. Its protein product is CASSRTSGMAYNEQFF.

This clonotype was detected ten times or more. The rearrangement links TRBV9 to TRBJ2-2; tentatively, D is TRBD2 (6 bases). In germline, CDR1 is SGDLS, CDR2 YYNGEE. V was clipped by 5 bases and J by 7 bases, with 18 bases between them. The CDR3 has 15 residues. This chain's CDR3 is CASSAGTSMGGELFF. CDR3 sequence (DNA): TGTGCCAGCAGTGCCGGGACTTCGATGGGCGGGGAGCTGTTTTTT.

The gene calls are TRBV12-3 or TRBV12-4 and TRBJ1-1; D is unresolved. The V end lost 5 bases, the J end lost 0 bases, and 13 bases lay between the germline ends. The CDR3 has 15 residues. The CDR3 loop reads CASSPLGSVNTEAFF. The DNA of the CDR3 is TGTGCCAGCAGTCCTTTGGGGAGCGTGAACACTGAAGCTTTCTTT.